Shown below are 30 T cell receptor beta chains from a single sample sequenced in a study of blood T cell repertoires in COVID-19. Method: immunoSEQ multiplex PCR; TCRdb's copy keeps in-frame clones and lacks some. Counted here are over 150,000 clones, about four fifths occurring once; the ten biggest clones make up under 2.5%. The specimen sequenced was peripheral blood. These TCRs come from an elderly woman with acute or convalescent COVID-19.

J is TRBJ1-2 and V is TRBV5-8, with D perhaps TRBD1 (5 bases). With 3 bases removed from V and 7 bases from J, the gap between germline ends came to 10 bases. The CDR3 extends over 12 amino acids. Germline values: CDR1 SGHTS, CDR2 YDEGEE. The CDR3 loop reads CASSWDYGGYTF. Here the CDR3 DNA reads TGTGCCAGCAGCTGGGACTATGGTGGCTACACCTTC.

CDR3 coding DNA: TGTGCCCATTCAGCCCAACAGAGGAACACTGAAGCTTTCTTT. It encodes CAHSAQQRNTEAFF. The gene calls are TRBV5-4 and TRBJ1-1, with D uncertain. Trimming removed 10 bases from V and 1 base from J, with 17 bases in between. Germline V gene data show CDR1 as SGHNT and CDR2 as YYREEE (reference sequence). CDR3 length: 14 residues. Full variable domain (outside the CDR3, taken from reference TRBV5-4 and TRBJ1-1): ETGVTQSPTHLIKTRGQQVTLRCSSQSGHNTVSWYQQALGQGPQFIFQYYREEENGRGNFPPRFSGLQFPNYSSELNVNALELDDSALYLCAHSAQQRNTEAFFGQGTRLTVV.

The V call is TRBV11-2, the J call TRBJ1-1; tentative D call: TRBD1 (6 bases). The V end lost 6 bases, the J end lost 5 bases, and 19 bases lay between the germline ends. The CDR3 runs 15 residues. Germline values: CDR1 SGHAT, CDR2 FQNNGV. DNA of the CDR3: TGTGCCAGCAGGCGACCCGGGGCGAGGGGGACTGAAGCTTTCTTT. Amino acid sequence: CASRRPGARGTEAFF.

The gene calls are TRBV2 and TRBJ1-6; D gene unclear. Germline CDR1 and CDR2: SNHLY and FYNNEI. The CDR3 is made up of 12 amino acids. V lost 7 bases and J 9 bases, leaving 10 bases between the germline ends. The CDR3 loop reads CASKSGSSPLHF. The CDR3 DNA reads TGTGCCAGCAAATCGGGGAGTTCACCCCTCCACTTT.

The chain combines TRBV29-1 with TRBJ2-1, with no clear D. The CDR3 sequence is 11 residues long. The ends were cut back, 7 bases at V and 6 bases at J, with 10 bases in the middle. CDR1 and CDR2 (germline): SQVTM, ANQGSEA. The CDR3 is CSGSVANEQFF. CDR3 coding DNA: TGCAGCGGGAGCGTCGCCAATGAGCAGTTCTTC.

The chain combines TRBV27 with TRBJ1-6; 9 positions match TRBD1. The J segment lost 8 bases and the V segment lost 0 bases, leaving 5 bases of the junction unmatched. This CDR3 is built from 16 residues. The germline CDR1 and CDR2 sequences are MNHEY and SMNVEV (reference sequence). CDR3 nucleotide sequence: TGTGCCAGCAGTTTATCACAGGGGGCTTATCATTCACCCCTCCACTTT. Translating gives CASSLSQGAYHSPLHF.

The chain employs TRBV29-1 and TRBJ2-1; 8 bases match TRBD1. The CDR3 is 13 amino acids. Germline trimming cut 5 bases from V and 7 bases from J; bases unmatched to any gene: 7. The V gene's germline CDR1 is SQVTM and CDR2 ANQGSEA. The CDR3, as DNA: TGCAGCGTTTTCAGAACAGGGGGAAATGAGCAGTTCTTC. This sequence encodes CSVFRTGGNEQFF.

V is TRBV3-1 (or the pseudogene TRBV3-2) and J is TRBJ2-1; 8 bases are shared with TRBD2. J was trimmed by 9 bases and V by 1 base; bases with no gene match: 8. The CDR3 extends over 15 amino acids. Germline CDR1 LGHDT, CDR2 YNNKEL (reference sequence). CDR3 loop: CASSQGLAGDLEQFF. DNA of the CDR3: TGTGCCAGCAGCCAAGGGCTAGCGGGCGATCTTGAGCAGTTCTTC.

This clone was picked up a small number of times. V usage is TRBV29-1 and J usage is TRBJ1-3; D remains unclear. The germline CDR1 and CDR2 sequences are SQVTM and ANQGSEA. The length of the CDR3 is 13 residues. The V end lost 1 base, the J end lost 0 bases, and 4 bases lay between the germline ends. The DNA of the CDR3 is TGCAGCGTTGAAGGCAGCTCTGGAAACACCATATATTTT. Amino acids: CSVEGSSGNTIYF. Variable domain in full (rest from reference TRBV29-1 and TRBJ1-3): SAVISQKPSRDICQRGTSLTIQCQVDSQVTMMFWYRQQPGQSLTLIATANQGSEATYESGFVIDKFPISRPNLTFSTLTVSNMSPEDSSIYLCSVEGSSGNTIYFGEGSWLTVV.

In DNA form, the CDR3 reads TGTGCCAGCAGCCACAGGGAGGGCTACACCTTC. This translates into CASSHREGYTF. The chain combines TRBV7-2 with TRBJ1-2, with D possibly matching TRBD1 (6 bases). In germline, CDR1 is SGHTA, CDR2 FQGNSA. Trimming stripped 5 bases from V and 8 bases from J, with 9 bases between. The CDR3 sequence is 11 residues long.

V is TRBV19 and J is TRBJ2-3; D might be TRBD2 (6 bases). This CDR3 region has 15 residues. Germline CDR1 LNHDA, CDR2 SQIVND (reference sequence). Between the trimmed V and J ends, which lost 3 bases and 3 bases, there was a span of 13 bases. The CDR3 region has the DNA TGTGCCAGTAGTATCGTGCGGGAAAGGACAGATACGCAGTATTTT. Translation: CASSIVRERTDTQYF. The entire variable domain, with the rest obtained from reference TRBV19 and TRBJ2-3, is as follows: DGGITQSPKYLFRKEGQNVTLSCEQNLNHDAMYWYRQDPGQGLRLIYYSQIVNDFQKGDIAEGYSVSREKKESFPLTVTSAQKNPTAFYLCASSIVRERTDTQYFGPGTRLTVL.

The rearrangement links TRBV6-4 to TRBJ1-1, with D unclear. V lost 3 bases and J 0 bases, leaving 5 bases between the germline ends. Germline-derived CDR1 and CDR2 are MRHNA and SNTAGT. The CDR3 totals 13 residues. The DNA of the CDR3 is TGTGCCAGCAGTGAAGAGGTGAACACTGAAGCTTTCTTT. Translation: CASSEEVNTEAFF.

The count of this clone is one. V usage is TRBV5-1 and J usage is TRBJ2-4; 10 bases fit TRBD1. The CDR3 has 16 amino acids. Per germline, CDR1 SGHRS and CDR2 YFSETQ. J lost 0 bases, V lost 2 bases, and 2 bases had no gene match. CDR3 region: CASSFDRGPAKNIQYF. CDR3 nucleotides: TGCGCCAGCAGCTTTGACAGGGGGCCAGCCAAAAACATTCAGTACTTC.

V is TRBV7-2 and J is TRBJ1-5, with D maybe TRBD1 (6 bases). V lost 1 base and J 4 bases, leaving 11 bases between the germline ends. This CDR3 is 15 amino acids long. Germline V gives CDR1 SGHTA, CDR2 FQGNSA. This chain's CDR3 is CASSLGRGKNQPQHF. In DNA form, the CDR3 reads TGTGCCAGCAGCTTAGGAAGGGGGAAAAATCAGCCCCAGCATTTT.

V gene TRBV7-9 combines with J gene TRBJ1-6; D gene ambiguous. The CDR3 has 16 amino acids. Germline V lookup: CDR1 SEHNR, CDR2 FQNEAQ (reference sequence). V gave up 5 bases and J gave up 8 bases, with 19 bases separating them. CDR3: CASSPTDPSGYSPLHF. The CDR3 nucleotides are TGTGCCAGCAGCCCTACCGACCCCTCCGGGTATTCACCCCTCCACTTT. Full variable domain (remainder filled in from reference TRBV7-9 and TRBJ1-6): DTGVSQNPRHKITKRGQNVTFRCDPISEHNRLYWYRQTLGQGPEFLTYFQNEAQLEKSRLLSDRFSAERPKGSFSTLEIQRTEQGDSAMYLCASSPTDPSGYSPLHFGNGTRLTVT.

The CDR3 DNA reads TGTGCCAGCTCGATCGGGGGGTCGGACACTGAAGCTTTCTTT. Translation gives CASSIGGSDTEAFF. V is TRBV18 and J is TRBJ1-1; D is possibly TRBD1 (5 bases). Trimming took off 6 bases at V and 3 bases at J, with 14 bases between the two ends. The CDR3 runs 14 residues. CDR1 and CDR2 from the germline V gene are KGHSH and LQKENI.

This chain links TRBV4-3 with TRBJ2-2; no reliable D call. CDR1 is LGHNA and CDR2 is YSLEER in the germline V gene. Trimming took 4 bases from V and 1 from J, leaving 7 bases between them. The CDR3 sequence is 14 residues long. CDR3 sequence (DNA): TGCGCCAGCAGCCGATACATGAACACCGGGGAGCTGTTTTTT. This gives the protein CASSRYMNTGELFF.

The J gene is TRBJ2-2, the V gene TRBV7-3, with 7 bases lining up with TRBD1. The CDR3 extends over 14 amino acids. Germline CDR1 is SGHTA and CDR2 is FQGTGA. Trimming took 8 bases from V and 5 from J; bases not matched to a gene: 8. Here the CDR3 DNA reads TGTGCCAGCGGGAGACAGGGAAGGACCGGGGAGCTGTTTTTT. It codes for CASGRQGRTGELFF.

Here the CDR3 DNA reads TGTGCCAGCAGCCTAAGGGACTGGCGAGGCACTGAAGCTTTCTTT. Protein sequence: CASSLRDWRGTEAFF. The genes are TRBV11-2 and TRBJ1-1; tentative D call: TRBD1 (5 bases). Deletions cut 5 bases from V and 4 bases from J, with 17 bases between. There are 15 residues in the CDR3. CDR1 and CDR2 from the germline V gene are SGHAT and FQNNGV. Variable domain in full (rest from reference TRBV11-2 and TRBJ1-1): EAGVAQSPRYKIIEKRQSVAFWCNPISGHATLYWYQQILGQGPKLLIQFQNNGVVDDSQLPKDRFSAERLKGVDSTLKIQPAKLEDSAVYLCASSLRDWRGTEAFFGQGTRLTVV.

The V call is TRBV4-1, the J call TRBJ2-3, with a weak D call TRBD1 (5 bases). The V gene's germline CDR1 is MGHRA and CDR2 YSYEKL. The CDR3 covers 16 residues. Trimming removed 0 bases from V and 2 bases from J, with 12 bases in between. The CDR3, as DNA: TGCGCCAGCAGCCAAGACGTCCAGGGCCCCACAGATACGCAGTATTTT. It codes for CASSQDVQGPTDTQYF.

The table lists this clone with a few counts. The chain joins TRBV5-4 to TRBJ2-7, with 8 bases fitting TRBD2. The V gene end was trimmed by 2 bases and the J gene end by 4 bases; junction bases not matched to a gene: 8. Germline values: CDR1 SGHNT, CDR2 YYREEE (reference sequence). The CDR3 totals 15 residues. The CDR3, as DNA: TGTGCCAGCAGCTTCTTAAGACCGGGAGGGTACGAGCAGTACTTC. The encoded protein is CASSFLRPGGYEQYF.

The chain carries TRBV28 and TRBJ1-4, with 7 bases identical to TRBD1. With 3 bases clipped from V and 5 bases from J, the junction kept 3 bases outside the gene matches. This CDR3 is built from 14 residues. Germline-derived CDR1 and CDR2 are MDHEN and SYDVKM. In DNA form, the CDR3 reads TGTGCCAGCAGTTTTGCAGGGGGAAATGAAAAACTGTTTTTT. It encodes CASSFAGGNEKLFF. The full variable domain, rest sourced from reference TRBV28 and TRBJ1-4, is DVKVTQSSRYLVKRTGEKVFLECVQDMDHENMFWYRQDPGLGLRLIYFSYDVKMKEKGDIPEGYSVSREKKERFSLILESASTNQTSMYLCASSFAGGNEKLFFGSGTQLSVL.

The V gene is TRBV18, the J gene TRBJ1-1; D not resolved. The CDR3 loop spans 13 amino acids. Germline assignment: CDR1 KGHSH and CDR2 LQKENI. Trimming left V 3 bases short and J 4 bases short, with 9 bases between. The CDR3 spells CASSPAAVTEAFF. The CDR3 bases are TGTGCCAGCTCACCGGCGGCGGTCACTGAAGCTTTCTTT.

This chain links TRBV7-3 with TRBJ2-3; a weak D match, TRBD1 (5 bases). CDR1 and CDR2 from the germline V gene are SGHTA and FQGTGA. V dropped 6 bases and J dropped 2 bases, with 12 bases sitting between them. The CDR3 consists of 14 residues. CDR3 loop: CASSPQGSTDTQYF. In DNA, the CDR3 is TGTGCCAGCAGTCCTCAGGGATCCACAGATACGCAGTATTTT.

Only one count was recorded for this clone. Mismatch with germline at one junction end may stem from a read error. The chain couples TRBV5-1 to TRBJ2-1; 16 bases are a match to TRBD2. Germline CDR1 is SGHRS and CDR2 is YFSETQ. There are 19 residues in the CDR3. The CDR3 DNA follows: TGCGCCCGCAGCTTGCCCGGCCCGGGACTAGCGGGGGGGGTTAATGAGCAGTTCTTC. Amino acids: CARSLPGPGLAGGVNEQFF.

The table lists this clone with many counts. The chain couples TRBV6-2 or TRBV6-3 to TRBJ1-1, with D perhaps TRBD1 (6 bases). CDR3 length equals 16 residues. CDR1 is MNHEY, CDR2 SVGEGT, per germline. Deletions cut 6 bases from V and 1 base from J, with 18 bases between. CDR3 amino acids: CASSRPGTFTNTEAFF. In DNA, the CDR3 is TGTGCCAGCAGCCGTCCCGGGACATTTACGAACACTGAAGCTTTCTTT.

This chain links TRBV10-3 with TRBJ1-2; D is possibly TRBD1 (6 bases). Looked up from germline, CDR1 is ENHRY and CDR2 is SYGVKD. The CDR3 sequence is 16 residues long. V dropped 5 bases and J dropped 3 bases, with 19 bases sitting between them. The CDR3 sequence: CAISSGVGAGDYGYTF. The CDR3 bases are TGTGCCATCAGTTCAGGTGTGGGGGCGGGTGACTATGGCTACACCTTC.

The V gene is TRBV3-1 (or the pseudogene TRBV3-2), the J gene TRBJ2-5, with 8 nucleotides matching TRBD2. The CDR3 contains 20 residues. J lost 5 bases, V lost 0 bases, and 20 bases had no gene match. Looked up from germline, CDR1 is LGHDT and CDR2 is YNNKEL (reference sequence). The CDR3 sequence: CASSQDLFGASGSRSETQYF. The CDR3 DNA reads TGTGCCAGCAGCCAAGATTTATTCGGGGCCAGCGGGAGTAGGAGTGAGACCCAGTACTTC.

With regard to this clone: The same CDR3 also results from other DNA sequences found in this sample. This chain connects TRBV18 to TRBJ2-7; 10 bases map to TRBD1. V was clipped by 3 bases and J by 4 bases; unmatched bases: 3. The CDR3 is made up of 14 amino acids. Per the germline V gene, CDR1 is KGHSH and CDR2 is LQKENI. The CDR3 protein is CASSPTGGSYEQYF. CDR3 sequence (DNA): TGTGCCAGCTCACCGACAGGGGGCTCATACGAGCAGTACTTC.

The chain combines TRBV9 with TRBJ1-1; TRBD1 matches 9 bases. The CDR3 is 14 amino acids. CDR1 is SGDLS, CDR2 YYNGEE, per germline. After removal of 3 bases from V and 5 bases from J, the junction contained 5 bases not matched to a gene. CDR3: CASSGGQGRTEAFF. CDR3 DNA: TGTGCCAGCAGCGGGGGACAGGGTAGGACTGAAGCTTTCTTT.